At least ten counts were recorded for the clone carrying this T cell receptor beta chain. The antigen is not known. The entry originates in a study of beta chain features in type 1 diabetes. Study conclusions and caveats: Whatever favoring of shorter templates PCR might show would apply equally to patients and controls.

Per the germline V gene, CDR1 is SQVTM and CDR2 is ANQGSEA. Trimming took 4 bases from V and 6 from J, leaving 10 bases between them. The CDR3 consists of 12 residues. The isolated RNA, all of it, was reverse transcribed, so expressed TCRB transcripts were what got sequenced. The data were produced by immunoSEQ multiplex PCR, yet TCRdb's version contains in-frame clones alone and is incomplete. The table has 110,000 to 150,000 clones, roughly 10% seen once. The chain combines TRBV29-1 with TRBJ2-1, with no clear D. The sequencing input was central memory CD4+ T cells from blood. The TCR was taken from a woman aged 40 to 49 in good health. The DNA of the CDR3 is TGCAGCGTTGCTCCCGGCGGCAATGAGCAGTTCTTC. This codes for CSVAPGGNEQFF.